The 14 T cell receptor beta chains below come from one sample, sequenced in a study of blood T cells in healthy people across ages. For the second PCR, which ran for roughly 6 to 12 cycles, a sample-barcoded 5' primer and a J-beta primer mix were used. Using its own MiXCR run on the 5' RACE reads, TCRdb lists one record per CDR3 protein. The sample lists about 780,000 distinct CDR3 sequences, around 45% occurring once. Input material: blood. These receptor sequences come from an elderly man in good health.

This clonotype came up a few times. CDR3 region: CSARDRRTSQETQYF. The CDR3 DNA reads TGCAGTGCTAGAGATAGGAGGACTAGCCAAGAGACCCAGTACTTC. The genes are TRBV20-1 and TRBJ2-5; 7 nucleotides match TRBD2. Germline lookup yields CDR1 DFQATT and CDR2 SNEGSKA (reference sequence). The CDR3 covers 15 residues. J was trimmed by 1 base and V by 0 bases; bases with no gene match: 5.

This clonotype was observed once. Sequence at one end of the junction differs from germline and may be a read error. V and J are TRBV27 and TRBJ2-1; D is perhaps TRBD1 or TRBD2 (5 bases each). The CDR3 is 12 residues long. Germline-derived CDR1 and CDR2 are MNHEY and SMNVEV (reference sequence). CDR3: CTSSLSGRSEFF. The CDR3 region has the DNA TGTACCAGCAGTTTATCGGGACGAAGTGAGTTCTTC.

This chain connects TRBV20-1 to TRBJ1-4; 9 bases align to TRBD1. CDR1 and CDR2 (germline): DFQATT, SNEGSKA (reference sequence). This CDR3 has 16 amino acids. V lost 0 bases and J lost 8; bases outside the gene matches: 10. As DNA, the CDR3 is TGCAGTGCTAGAGATTCAACACAGGGGGCTCGGGAAAAACTGTTTTTT. The encoded protein is CSARDSTQGAREKLFF.

The chain uses TRBV20-1 and TRBJ1-4, with a weak D call TRBD1 (5 bases). The CDR3 runs to 14 residues. CDR1 and CDR2 from the germline V gene are DFQATT and SNEGSKA (reference sequence). V was cut by 0 bases and J by 5 bases, with 10 bases left in between. The CDR3 here is CSARDRAGNEKLFF. CDR3 sequence (DNA): TGCAGTGCTAGAGACAGGGCAGGCAATGAAAAACTGTTTTTT.

J is TRBJ2-3 and V is TRBV2, with D maybe TRBD2 (5 bases). V lost 6 bases and J 9 bases, leaving 16 bases between the germline ends. The CDR3 runs 13 residues. Germline loops: CDR1 SNHLY, CDR2 FYNNEI. CDR3 in DNA: TGTGCCAGCAGGGGATCTCTGAGCGGAACGCAGTATTTT. Translation gives CASRGSLSGTQYF.

The rearrangement joins TRBV5-1 to TRBJ2-1, with TRBD2 matching 12 bases. Germline V gene sequence: CDR1 SGHRS, CDR2 YFSETQ. The V segment lost 4 bases and the J segment 10 bases; nucleotides outside the gene matches: 15. CDR3 length: 17 residues. The CDR3 protein is CASSALTKGLAGYEQFF. CDR3 nucleotides: TGCGCCAGCAGCGCGTTGACTAAGGGACTAGCGGGCTACGAGCAGTTCTTC. Looking up the rest from reference TRBV5-1 and TRBJ2-1 gives the full variable domain: KAGVTQTPRYLIKTRGQQVTLSCSPISGHRSVSWYQQTPGQGLQFLFEYFSETQRNKGNFPGRFSGRQFSNSRSEMNVSTLELGDSALYLCASSALTKGLAGYEQFFGPGTRLTVL.

V is TRBV6-2 or TRBV6-3 and J is TRBJ2-7, with D possibly matching TRBD1 (6 bases). Germline V lookup: CDR1 MNHEY, CDR2 SVGEGT. The CDR3 is 15 residues long. V gave up 4 bases and J gave up 4 bases, with 17 bases separating them. The CDR3 DNA reads as TGTGCCAGCAGTTTCCCAGGGGAAATTGAATACGAGCAGTACTTC. Its translation is CASSFPGEIEYEQYF.

In regard to this clonotype: A read error is possible here, since a much larger clone lies one base away. The rearrangement uses TRBV5-1 and TRBJ2-1; possibly TRBD2 for D (7 bases). V was clipped by 0 bases and J by 10 bases, with 11 bases between them. The length of the CDR3 is 13 residues. Looked up from germline, CDR1 is SGHRS and CDR2 is YFSETQ. The CDR3 reads CASSLDRDYEQFF. CDR3 coding DNA: TGCGCCAGCAGCTTGGACAGGGACTACGAGCAGTTCTTC.

V is TRBV6-5 and J is TRBJ2-3; 13 bases are shared with TRBD2. After removal of 4 bases from V and 3 bases from J, the junction contained 19 bases not matched to a gene. Per the germline V gene, CDR1 is MNHEY and CDR2 is SVGAGI. The CDR3 sequence is 21 residues long. CDR3 amino acids: CASSSAGLAGFPRGGTDTQYF. CDR3 nucleotides: TGTGCCAGCAGTTCCGCGGGACTAGCGGGATTCCCTAGGGGAGGGACAGATACGCAGTATTTT.

This clonotype was counted at least ten times. This chain links TRBV9 with TRBJ2-3, with 10 nucleotides matching TRBD2. V shed 3 bases and J 4 bases; nucleotides not matched to a gene: 8. The CDR3 length is 16 residues. Per germline, CDR1 SGDLS and CDR2 YYNGEE. The CDR3 DNA reads TGTGCCAGCAGCGGCCAGACTAGCGGGTTTGCAGATACGCAGTATTTT. This translates into CASSGQTSGFADTQYF.

Regarding this clonotype: A read error may produce the germline difference seen at one junction end. This sequence joins TRBV11-2 and TRBJ1-4; no firm D call. This CDR3 is 11 amino acids long. Germline-derived CDR1 and CDR2 are SGHAT and FQNNGV. This CDR3 is CTSSVREKLFF. DNA of the CDR3: TGTACCAGCAGCGTTCGCGAAAAACTGTTTTTT. Full variable domain (rest looked up from reference TRBV11-2 and TRBJ1-4): EAGVAQSPRYKIIEKRQSVAFWCNPISGHATLYWYQQILGQGPKLLIQFQNNGVVDDSQLPKDRFSAERLKGVDSTLKIQPAKLEDSAVYLCTSSVREKLFFGSGTQLSVL.

The chain has TRBV4-3 and TRBJ2-3, with D perhaps matching TRBD1 or TRBD2 (5 bases each). The germline CDR1 and CDR2 sequences are LGHNA and YSLEER. The V end was cut by 0 bases, the J end by 5 bases, with 12 bases between. CDR3 length: 15 amino acids. CDR3 DNA sequence: TGCGCCAGCAGCCAAGATCGGGACGGAGGAGATACGCAGTATTTT. It translates to CASSQDRDGGDTQYF.

This clonotype was seen a handful of times. The chain uses TRBV28 and TRBJ2-7; 9 positions match TRBD1. V shed 5 bases and J 7 bases; nucleotides not matched to a gene: 9. Germline CDR1 and CDR2: MDHEN and SYDVKM. The CDR3 contains 14 residues. In DNA, the CDR3 is TGTGCCAGCAGTCAAAGCGGACAGGGGAGGGAGCAGTACTTC. This gives the protein CASSQSGQGREQYF.

This clonotype appeared many times. The rearrangement joins TRBV7-3 to TRBJ2-7; perhaps TRBD1 as D (6 bases). Germline V gene data show CDR1 as SGHTA and CDR2 as FQGTGA. The ends were cut back, 4 bases at V and 5 bases at J, with 12 bases in the middle. CDR3 length: 13 amino acids. The CDR3 spells CASSSGQIHEQYF. For the CDR3, the DNA is TGTGCCAGCAGCTCCGGACAGATCCACGAGCAGTACTTC.